These T cell receptor beta chains were read from a single sample in a study of blood T cell repertoires in COVID-19. Method: immunoSEQ multiplex PCR; TCRdb's copy keeps in-frame clones and lacks some. The sample shows over 60,000 clones, 75% to 90% of them seen only once. Sequencing was performed on peripheral blood. The receptors were gathered from a woman aged 80 or over with active COVID-19. Each CDR3 is given with its conserved first and last residue. The D gene is left open where the match is weak. Size is omitted from some rows. Given values are once, few, many or a class for expanded clones.

V: TRBV4-1; D: TRBD1; size: NA; J: TRBJ1-2; DNA: TGCGCCAGCAGCCAAGATGACAGGGGTTATCGCTACACCTTC; CDR3: CASSQDDRGYRYTF
V: TRBV12-3/TRBV12-4; D: NA; size: NA; J: TRBJ2-2; DNA: TGTGCCAGCAGTTTGTGGGCCGCCGGGGAGCTGTTTTTT; CDR3: CASSLWAAGELFF
V: TRBV7-2; D: TRBD1; size: NA; J: TRBJ1-3; DNA: TGTGCCAGCAGCTCCCAGGGGGCCTCTGGAAACACCATATATTTT; CDR3: CASSSQGASGNTIYF
V: TRBV4-1; D: TRBD1; size: NA; J: TRBJ2-2; DNA: TGCGCCAGCAGCCAAGGCACTGGCAGGGGGCTCGGGGAGCTGTTTTTT; CDR3: CASSQGTGRGLGELFF
V: TRBV10-3; D: NA; size: NA; J: TRBJ1-2; DNA: TGTGCCATCAGTGAGTTGGCACCACCCACCTATGGCTACACCTTC; CDR3: CAISELAPPTYGYTF
V: TRBV7-8; D: NA; size: NA; J: TRBJ1-6; DNA: TGTGCCAGCAGCTTAAGGCAGGGGAATTCACCCCTCCACTTT; CDR3: CASSLRQGNSPLHF
V: TRBV7-3; D: NA; size: NA; J: TRBJ2-1; DNA: TGTGCCAGCAGCCTAACGGCCGACAATGAGCAGTTCTTC; CDR3: CASSLTADNEQFF
V: TRBV4-2; D: TRBD2; size: once; J: TRBJ2-3; DNA: TGTGCCAGCAGCCAAGATAGCGGGCGGGAAATAGATACGCAGTATTTT; CDR3: CASSQDSGREIDTQYF
V: TRBV21-1; D: NA; size: NA; J: TRBJ2-1; DNA: TGTGCCAGCAGCTCAGGAGGCGGACTAGCTGGATACAATGAGCAGTTCTTC; CDR3: CASSSGGGLAGYNEQFF
V: TRBV5-8; D: TRBD1; size: NA; J: TRBJ1-4; DNA: TGTGCCAGCAGCTTGGGACAGGGAAGGCTGTTTTTT; CDR3: CASSLGQGRLFF
V: TRBV18; D: TRBD1; size: NA; J: TRBJ1-2; DNA: TGTGCCAGCTCACCACAGGCAGGGGGCCTTTTTGACTATGGCTACACCTTC; CDR3: CASSPQAGGLFDYGYTF
V: TRBV18; D: NA; size: NA; J: TRBJ1-1; DNA: TGTGCCAGCTCACCCGGGGAAACGTCCACTGAAGCTTTCTTT; CDR3: CASSPGETSTEAFF
V: TRBV12-3/TRBV12-4; D: NA; size: NA; J: TRBJ2-7; DNA: TGTGCCAGCAGTTTAAGGGGAATGGGCGAGCAGTACTTC; CDR3: CASSLRGMGEQYF
V: TRBV5-5; D: NA; size: NA; J: TRBJ2-1; DNA: TGTGCCAGCTTTTCTCTTAGCCCAGGGTTCGATGAGCAGTTCTTC; CDR3: CASFSLSPGFDEQFF
V: TRBV2; D: NA; size: NA; J: TRBJ2-3; DNA: TGTGCCAGCAGCCTCACAGATACGCAGTATTTT; CDR3: CASSLTDTQYF
V: TRBV11-3; D: NA; size: NA; J: TRBJ2-1; DNA: TGTGCCAGCAGTGCAGGGGTTCTCAATGAGCAGTTCTTC; CDR3: CASSAGVLNEQFF
V: TRBV11-2; D: TRBD1; size: once; J: TRBJ2-7; DNA: TGTGCCAGCAGCTTGGACAGGGCGGGATACGAGCAGTACTTC; CDR3: CASSLDRAGYEQYF
V: TRBV19; D: TRBD2; size: NA; J: TRBJ2-7; DNA: TGTGCCAGTAGTCGGCAGCGGGGGTACTACGAGCAGTACTTC; CDR3: CASSRQRGYYEQYF
V: TRBV28; D: NA; size: NA; J: TRBJ2-3; DNA: TGTGCCAGCAGTCCCGCTGCCAGCAACTATCGAGATACGCAGTATTTT; CDR3: CASSPAASNYRDTQYF
V: TRBV6-5; D: NA; size: NA; J: TRBJ2-7; DNA: TGTGCCAGCAGTCCCCAGGGGGGCGCCGAGCAGTACTTC; CDR3: CASSPQGGAEQYF
V: TRBV18; D: TRBD1; size: once; J: TRBJ1-5; DNA: TGTGCCAGCTCACCCAACGGACAGGGAAACAATCAGCCCCAGCATTTT; CDR3: CASSPNGQGNNQPQHF
V: TRBV18; D: TRBD2; size: NA; J: TRBJ2-3; DNA: TGTGCCAGCTCACCGACAGCGGGAGGGCCAGGTGATACGCAGTATTTT; CDR3: CASSPTAGGPGDTQYF
V: TRBV19; D: TRBD2; size: NA; J: TRBJ2-7; DNA: TGTGCCAGTAGTTCAGGGGAGTGGCTAGCGGGCTCCTACGAGCAGTACTTC; CDR3: CASSSGEWLAGSYEQYF
V: TRBV11-2; D: NA; size: NA; J: TRBJ2-5; DNA: TGTGCCAGCAGTTTGGGGGGGACCCAGTACTTC; CDR3: CASSLGGTQYF
V: TRBV18; D: NA; size: once; J: TRBJ2-3; DNA: TGTGCCAGCTCACCCACCGCAGACAGGGGACTACATACGCAGTATTTT; CDR3: CASSPTADRGLHTQYF
V: TRBV3-1/TRBV3-2; D: NA; size: NA; J: TRBJ1-2; DNA: TGTGCCAGCAGCCAAGATCCTACAGCCCCTATGGGCTACACCTTC; CDR3: CASSQDPTAPMGYTF
V: TRBV28; D: TRBD1; size: NA; J: TRBJ1-6; DNA: TGTGCCAGCAGTCTCCGGACAGGAGTGTATAATTCACCCCTCCACTTT; CDR3: CASSLRTGVYNSPLHF
V: TRBV7-2; D: TRBD2; size: once; J: TRBJ2-7; DNA: TGTGCCAGCAGTTCGGGCGAAGCGGGAGGCGGCTACGAGCAGTACTTC; CDR3: CASSSGEAGGGYEQYF
V: TRBV7-2; D: TRBD2; size: NA; J: TRBJ2-7; DNA: TGTGCCAGCAGCTTAGGGTTTGGGGGAGGGGCCTACGAGCAGTACTTC; CDR3: CASSLGFGGGAYEQYF
V: TRBV4-3; D: TRBD1; size: NA; J: TRBJ1-6; DNA: TGCGCCAGCAGCCAAGTGTGGACAGGGAATTCACCCCTCCACTTT; CDR3: CASSQVWTGNSPLHF
V: TRBV19; D: NA; size: NA; J: TRBJ2-2; DNA: TGTGCCAGTAGTGGTCCTCAGGGCCGCGGGGCCGGGGAGCTGTTTTTT; CDR3: CASSGPQGRGAGELFF
V: TRBV19; D: TRBD1; size: NA; J: TRBJ1-2; DNA: TGTGCCAGTACCCCCCGGGGACAGGGGGCGCATGGCTACACCTTC; CDR3: CASTPRGQGAHGYTF
V: TRBV7-8; D: NA; size: once; J: TRBJ1-1; DNA: TGTGCCAGCAGCTTAGTGGGAGGGAACACTGAAGCTTTCTTT; CDR3: CASSLVGGNTEAFF
V: TRBV9; D: NA; size: NA; J: TRBJ2-5; DNA: TGTGCCAGCACCTACAGGGCGGAAGAGACCCAGTACTTC; CDR3: CASTYRAEETQYF
V: TRBV5-5; D: TRBD1; size: NA; J: TRBJ1-1; DNA: TGTGCCAGCAGCTTGGAGGGGACAGGGGGCCCGAACACTGAAGCTTTCTTT; CDR3: CASSLEGTGGPNTEAFF
V: TRBV4-1; D: TRBD2; size: NA; J: TRBJ2-1; DNA: TGCGCCAGCAGCCAAGATTTCGGGACTAGCGGGAGAGGGGATGAGCAGTTCTTC; CDR3: CASSQDFGTSGRGDEQFF
V: TRBV9; D: NA; size: NA; J: TRBJ2-7; DNA: TGTGCCAGCAGCGGCGGACAGCTTCTAGAAGAGCAGTACTTC; CDR3: CASSGGQLLEEQYF
V: TRBV5-4; D: TRBD2; size: NA; J: TRBJ2-5; DNA: TGTGCCAGCAGCTTGGCTAGCGGGCAAGAGACCCAGTACTTC; CDR3: CASSLASGQETQYF
V: TRBV18; D: TRBD1; size: NA; J: TRBJ1-2; DNA: TGTGCCAGCTCACCGACAGGGCTCAGGGACTATGGCTACACCTTC; CDR3: CASSPTGLRDYGYTF
V: TRBV5-1; D: TRBD2; size: once; J: TRBJ2-1; DNA: TGCGCCAGCAGCTTGTTTCGGGGGGGAGACAATGAGCAGTTCTTC; CDR3: CASSLFRGGDNEQFF
V: TRBV7-8; D: NA; size: NA; J: TRBJ1-6; DNA: TGTGCCAGCAGCTTAGCGCGGCCTTCACCCCTCCACTTT; CDR3: CASSLARPSPLHF
V: TRBV12-3/TRBV12-4; D: NA; size: NA; J: TRBJ1-2; DNA: TGTGCCAGCAGTTTCAGTTTCAACTATGGCTACACCTTC; CDR3: CASSFSFNYGYTF
V: TRBV20-1; D: TRBD2; size: NA; J: TRBJ2-1; DNA: TGCAGTGCTACTGACGGGACTATCAATGAGCAGTTCTTC; CDR3: CSATDGTINEQFF
V: TRBV6-1; D: TRBD2; size: few; J: TRBJ2-3; DNA: TGTGCCAGCAGTGAAGTTCGGCTAGCGGGCACAGATACGCAGTATTTT; CDR3: CASSEVRLAGTDTQYF